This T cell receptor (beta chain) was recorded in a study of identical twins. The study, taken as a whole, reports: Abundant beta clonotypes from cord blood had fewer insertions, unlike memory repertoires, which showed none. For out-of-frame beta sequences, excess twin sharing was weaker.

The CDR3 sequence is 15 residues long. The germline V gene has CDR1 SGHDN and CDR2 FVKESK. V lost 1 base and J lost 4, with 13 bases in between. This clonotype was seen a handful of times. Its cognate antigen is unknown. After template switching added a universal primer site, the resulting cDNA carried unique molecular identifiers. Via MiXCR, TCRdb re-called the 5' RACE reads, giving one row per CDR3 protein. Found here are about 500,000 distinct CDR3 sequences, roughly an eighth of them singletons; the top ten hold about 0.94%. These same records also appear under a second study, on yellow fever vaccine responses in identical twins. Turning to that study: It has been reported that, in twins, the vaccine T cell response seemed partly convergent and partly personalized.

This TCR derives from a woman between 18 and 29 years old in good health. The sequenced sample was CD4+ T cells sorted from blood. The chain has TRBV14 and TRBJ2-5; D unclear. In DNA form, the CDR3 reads TGTGCCAGCAGCCAAGCGTTAGGCCTCGTAGAGACCCAGTACTTC. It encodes CASSQALGLVETQYF.